A selection of T cell receptor beta chains follows, all from one sample in a study of blood T cell repertoires in COVID-19. Profiled with immunoSEQ multiplex PCR; TCRdb holds only in-frame clones, not every one. The repertoire holds more than 85,000 clones, with 78% as singletons. Sample: peripheral blood. The source is a man between 60 and 75 years old with active or convalescent COVID-19. Each CDR3 is given with its conserved first and last residue. D genes are given only for firm matches. Only part of the rows carry a size: once, few, many, or a class if the clone is expanded.

>TRBV24-1|once|NA|TRBJ2-1
CATGQENYNEQFF
TGTGCCACCGGGCAAGAAAACTACAATGAGCAGTTCTTC
>TRBV7-3|NA|NA|TRBJ2-2
CASSLDSGYGELFF
TGTGCCAGCAGCTTAGACTCCGGTTACGGGGAGCTGTTTTTT
>TRBV28|NA|TRBD2|TRBJ2-1
CASSLVAGDRNNEQFF
TGTGCCAGCAGCCTCGTAGCGGGAGATCGAAACAATGAGCAGTTCTTC
>TRBV9|NA|NA|TRBJ2-2
CASSAQGTGELFF
TGTGCCAGCAGCGCGCAGGGGACCGGGGAGCTGTTTTTT
>TRBV6-5|NA|NA|TRBJ2-1
CASTRQSHEQFF
TGTGCCAGCACCCGACAGTCCCATGAGCAGTTCTTC
>TRBV18|NA|TRBD1|TRBJ1-5
CASSSQGPDQPQHF
TGTGCCAGCTCATCACAGGGGCCGGATCAGCCCCAGCATTTT
>TRBV5-6|few|TRBD1|TRBJ2-7
CASSYRDRDLEQYF
TGTGCCAGCAGCTACCGGGACAGGGATCTCGAGCAGTACTTC
>TRBV27|NA|TRBD2|TRBJ2-1
CASSFRNLAGGPTREQFF
TGTGCCAGCAGTTTTCGTAACTTAGCGGGAGGGCCGACCCGAGAGCAGTTCTTC
>TRBV7-2|NA|NA|TRBJ1-2
CASSLDGVGGYTF
TGTGCCAGCAGTCTGGACGGGGTAGGTGGCTACACCTTC
>TRBV9|few|TRBD1|TRBJ1-4
CASTRTGGNEKLFF
TGTGCCAGCACAAGGACAGGGGGGAATGAAAAACTGTTTTTT
>TRBV7-8|few|NA|TRBJ1-1
CASSLQGTNTEAFF
TGTGCCAGCAGCCTCCAGGGAACAAACACTGAAGCTTTCTTT
>TRBV30|few|TRBD1|TRBJ1-6
CAWSRTGGNNSPLHF
TGTGCCTGGAGTCGGACAGGGGGGAATAATTCACCCCTCCACTTT
>TRBV7-6|few|NA|TRBJ2-1
CASSLTGPYNEQFF
TGTGCCAGCAGTTTAACAGGGCCCTACAATGAGCAGTTCTTC
>TRBV11-2|once|NA|TRBJ1-1
CASSLWEGNTEAFF
TGTGCCAGCAGCTTATGGGAGGGGAACACTGAAGCTTTCTTT
>TRBV19|NA|NA|TRBJ1-1
CASSSRGGFMGTEAFF
TGTGCCAGTAGTTCTCGGGGGGGGTTTATGGGCACTGAAGCTTTCTTT
>TRBV7-3|NA|NA|TRBJ1-1
CASSLKSNVEAFF
TGTGCCAGCAGCTTAAAGTCTAACGTTGAAGCTTTCTTT
>TRBV7-9|few|TRBD2|TRBJ2-1
CASSPRTSGSPEQFF
TGTGCCAGCAGCCCGCGGACTAGCGGGAGTCCCGAGCAGTTCTTC
>TRBV28|NA|NA|TRBJ1-2
CASSLPQAYRYGYTF
TGTGCCAGCAGTTTACCCCAGGCTTACCGCTATGGCTACACCTTC
>TRBV19|NA|NA|TRBJ1-1
CASSIPRGGNTEAFF
TGTGCCAGTAGTATACCTAGGGGAGGGAACACTGAAGCTTTCTTT
>TRBV28|NA|TRBD1|TRBJ1-1
CASRRTGMNTEAFF
TGTGCCAGCAGACGGACAGGGATGAACACTGAAGCTTTCTTT
>TRBV3-1/TRBV3-2|NA|TRBD2|TRBJ2-3
CASSQGNSGSLESTDTQYF
TGTGCCAGCAGCCAAGGGAATAGCGGGAGTCTCGAGAGCACAGATACGCAGTATTTT
>TRBV25-1|NA|TRBD1|TRBJ2-1
CASSEAGRGLNEQFF
TGTGCCAGCAGTGAAGCGGGCAGGGGGCTTAATGAGCAGTTCTTC
>TRBV24-1|NA|TRBD2|TRBJ2-1
CATSAASGRGGYDEQFF
TGTGCCACCAGTGCGGCTAGCGGGAGAGGTGGGTACGATGAGCAGTTCTTC
>TRBV7-9|NA|NA|TRBJ1-2
CASSAPGRHYGYTF
TGTGCCAGCAGCGCGCCAGGGAGGCACTATGGCTACACCTTC
>TRBV28|NA|TRBD2|TRBJ2-7
CASSSPAGRAYEQYF
TGTGCCAGCAGCTCTCCAGCGGGAAGGGCGTACGAGCAGTACTTC
>TRBV10-3|NA|TRBD1|TRBJ2-5
CATSRGQETQYF
TGTGCCACCTCCAGGGGGCAGGAGACCCAGTACTTC
>TRBV7-9|NA|TRBD1|TRBJ2-6
CASSFRDRGLSGANVLTF
TGTGCCAGCAGCTTTAGGGACAGGGGTCTCTCTGGGGCCAACGTCCTGACTTTC
>TRBV11-2|NA|TRBD1|TRBJ1-2
CASSATGVYGYTF
TGTGCCAGCAGCGCGACAGGGGTCTATGGCTACACCTTC